Presented here are 10 T cell receptor beta chains from one specimen sequenced in a study of blood T cells in healthy people across ages. A second PCR of about 6 to 11 cycles used a sample-barcoded 5' primer and a J-beta primer mix. TCRdb ran MiXCR on the 5' RACE reads and lists one entry per CDR3 protein. This table has about 1.8 million distinct CDR3 sequences, about 50% appearing once. Sequencing was performed on blood. The receptors here all came from a woman in her 40s in good health.

V is TRBV7-2 and J is TRBJ2-5, with D hard to call. The CDR3 has 15 amino acids. The V end lost 2 bases, the J end lost 1 base, and 11 bases lay between the germline ends. Germline CDR1 and CDR2: SGHTA and FQGNSA. The CDR3 sequence is CASSLRGATQETQYF. The CDR3 DNA sequence: TGTGCCAGCAGCTTACGCGGAGCCACCCAAGAGACCCAGTACTTC.

The chain carries TRBV3-1 and TRBJ2-1; 11 bases agree with TRBD1. Germline V CDR1 and CDR2: LGHDT, YNNKEL (reference sequence). This CDR3 contains 16 residues. V lost 4 bases and J lost 9; bases outside the gene matches: 11. CDR3 region: CASSPWTGGKKGEQFF. The CDR3 DNA reads as TGTGCCAGCAGCCCCTGGACAGGGGGCAAGAAGGGTGAGCAGTTCTTC.

This chain uses TRBV7-2 with TRBJ1-1; D gene ambiguous. This CDR3 has 15 residues. The germline V gene encodes CDR1 SGHTA and CDR2 FQGNSA. V was pared by 0 bases and J by 0 bases, with 8 bases between. Here the CDR3 DNA reads TGTGCCAGCAGCTTAGCGGCGAATCTGAACACTGAAGCTTTCTTT. The encoded protein is CASSLAANLNTEAFF. The entire variable domain, with the rest obtained from reference TRBV7-2 and TRBJ1-1, is as follows: GAGVSQSPSNKVTEKGKDVELRCDPISGHTALYWYRQSLGQGLEFLIYFQGNSAPDKSGLPSDRFSAERTGGSVSTLTIQRTQQEDSAVYLCASSLAANLNTEAFFGQGTRLTVV.

The chain joins TRBV29-1 to TRBJ2-5; 8 nucleotides align to TRBD2. V shed 6 bases and J 5 bases; nucleotides not matched to a gene: 14. CDR3 length: 15 amino acids. CDR1 and CDR2 from the germline V gene are SQVTM and ANQGSEA. CDR3 bases: TGCAGCGTCAAACCGGGACTAGGGATGATGGAGACCCAGTACTTC. It encodes CSVKPGLGMMETQYF.

This sequence joins TRBV29-1 and TRBJ1-1; 9 bases line up with TRBD1. CDR1 and CDR2 from the germline V gene are SQVTM and ANQGSEA. Unmatched junction bases numbered 5, after V lost 3 bases and J lost 3 bases. The CDR3 is made up of 14 amino acids. The CDR3 DNA sequence: TGCAGCGTTGATGGAGGGACAGGGCACACTGAAGCTTTCTTT. It yields the protein CSVDGGTGHTEAFF.

This clonotype was recorded only once. The chain's CDR3 is CSAREIGRRNQPQHF. The CDR3 DNA is TGCAGTGCTAGAGAGATCGGGCGGCGCAATCAGCCCCAGCATTTT. The chain carries TRBV20-1 and TRBJ1-5; D ambiguous. Germline values: CDR1 DFQATT, CDR2 SNEGSKA (reference sequence). This CDR3 region has 15 residues. Trimming cost V 0 bases and J 2 bases, with 11 bases left between them.

The rearrangement uses TRBV3-1 and TRBJ2-3; D possibly uses TRBD1 or TRBD2 (6 bases each). The CDR3 runs 16 residues. V lost 0 bases and J 4 bases, leaving 14 bases between the germline ends. Germline loops: CDR1 LGHDT, CDR2 YNNKEL (reference sequence). CDR3 coding DNA: TGTGCCAGCAGCCAAGATCGAGGGGGGCGTGCAGATACGCAGTATTTT. Amino acid sequence: CASSQDRGGRADTQYF.

This clonotype was seen only a few times. CDR3 protein: CASSVGTGEGEQFF. CDR3 nucleotide sequence: TGTGCCAGCAGCGTTGGGACAGGGGAGGGTGAGCAGTTCTTC. The genes are TRBV9 and TRBJ2-1, with 10 bases fitting TRBD1. J gave up 9 bases and V 2 bases, and 5 bases lay outside the gene matches. The CDR3 consists of 14 residues. Germline CDR1 reads SGDLS; CDR2 reads YYNGEE.

The chain combines TRBV27 with TRBJ1-6; D may be TRBD1 (6 bases). Trimming cost V 3 bases and J 7 bases, with 10 bases left between them. Germline loops: CDR1 MNHEY, CDR2 SMNVEV (reference sequence). The CDR3 totals 14 residues. CDR3 sequence (DNA): TGTGCCAGCAGTTTCTCAGGGGAGAATTCACCCCTCCACTTT. The encoded protein is CASSFSGENSPLHF.

This clonotype appeared a few times. The chain recombines TRBV28 with TRBJ2-4; D is perhaps TRBD1 or TRBD2 (5 bases each). This CDR3 has 11 residues. Trimming shortened V by 6 bases and J by 13 bases, and 13 bases separated the two germline ends. Germline V gene lookup returns CDR1 MDHEN and CDR2 SYDVKM. The CDR3 protein is CASSSRWGQYF. In DNA, the CDR3 is TGTGCCAGCAGCTCAAGGTGGGGGCAGTACTTC.